This note documents a single TCR beta chain sequence. The target antigen is unknown. 60 Vbeta and 13 Jbeta primers were used in PCR. Profiling relied on immunoSEQ multiplex PCR, and the TCRdb table lists in-frame clones only, not all of them. Of 200,000 or so clones in the sample, 84% were seen once. This record belongs to a study of cytomegalovirus exposure and HLA in healthy donors. Study at large: The study's early data release held roughly 91 million unique TCRs from HLA-typed donors. Points from the study as a whole: More clonal expansion characterized HLA-associated TCR beta chains than equally common others in a later analysis. Some segments of the V type, notably TRBV6-2 and TRBV6-3, were excluded as indistinguishable.

The CDR3 has 16 amino acids. V lost 7 bases, J lost 1 base, and 12 bases stayed unmatched. The germline V gene encodes CDR1 SQVTM and CDR2 ANQGSEA. The source is a boy aged 5-17 years in good health and CMV-seronegative. The specimen was PBMCs. The V and J genes are TRBV29-1 and TRBJ2-3; 9 bases are a match to TRBD1. The CDR3 region is CSASYPGTGRTDTQYF. In nucleotides, the CDR3 is TGCAGCGCTTCCTATCCCGGGACAGGGCGCACAGATACGCAGTATTTT.